This T cell receptor (beta chain) is from a study of regulatory T cells in long-lasting Graves disease. Construction of the TCR beta libraries employed iRepertoire HTBI primers in conjunction with Arm-PCR of CDR3 regions. TCRdb recomputed calls from the multiplex PCR reads with MiXCR, one row per CDR3 protein. The sample includes approximately 400,000 distinct CDR3 sequences, under 25% of them seen just once. Study outcomes and limitations: A greater number of public clonotypes (roughly 2,700) was shared by persistent patients than by new patients (about 880). Persistent disease showed a preference for TRBV28, TRBJ1-2 and TRBJ2-5.

On this clonotype: Its cognate antigen is unknown.

The CDR3 is 13 amino acids. The ends were cut back, 3 bases at V and 2 bases at J, with 7 bases in the middle. Germline V lookup: CDR1 SQVTM, CDR2 ANQGSEA. The time point is: persistent/refractory GD, antithyroid drugs over 5 years with positive TRAb. With RNA extracted from PBMCs as input, the TCR library was made. This clonotype was sampled from a female donor with Graves disease. The chain joins TRBV29-1 to TRBJ2-2, with D possibly being TRBD2 (6 bases). The sample in question was peripheral blood mononuclear cells (PBMCs), obtained when the disease was refractory, from a patient treated with antithyroid drugs. DNA of the CDR3: TGCAGCGTTGACGGGGGAAACACCGGGGAGCTGTTTTTT. Protein product: CSVDGGNTGELFF.